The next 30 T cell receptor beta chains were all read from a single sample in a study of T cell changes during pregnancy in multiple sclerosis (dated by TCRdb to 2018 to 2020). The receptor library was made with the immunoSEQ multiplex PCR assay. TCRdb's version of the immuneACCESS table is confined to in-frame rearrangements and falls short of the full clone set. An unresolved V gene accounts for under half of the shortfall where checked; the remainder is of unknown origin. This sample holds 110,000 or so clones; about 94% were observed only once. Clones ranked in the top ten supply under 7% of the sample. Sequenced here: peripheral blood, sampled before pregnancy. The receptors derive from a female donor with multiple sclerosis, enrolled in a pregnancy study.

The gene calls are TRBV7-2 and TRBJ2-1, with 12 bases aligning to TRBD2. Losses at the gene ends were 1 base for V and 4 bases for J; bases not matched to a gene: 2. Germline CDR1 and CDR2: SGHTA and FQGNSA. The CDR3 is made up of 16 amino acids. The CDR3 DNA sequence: TGTGCCAGCAGCTTAGTGACTAGCGGGGGTTACAATGAGCAGTTCTTC. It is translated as CASSLVTSGGYNEQFF.

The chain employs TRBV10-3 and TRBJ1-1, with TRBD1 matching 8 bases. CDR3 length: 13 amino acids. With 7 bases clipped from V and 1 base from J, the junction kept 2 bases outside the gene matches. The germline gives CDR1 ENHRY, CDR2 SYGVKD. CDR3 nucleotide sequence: TGTGCCATCAAAGGGACAGGGAACACTGAAGCTTTCTTT. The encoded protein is CAIKGTGNTEAFF.

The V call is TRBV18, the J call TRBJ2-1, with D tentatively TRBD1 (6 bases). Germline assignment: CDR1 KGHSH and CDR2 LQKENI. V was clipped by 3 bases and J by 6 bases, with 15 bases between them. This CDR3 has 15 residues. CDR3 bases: TGTGCCAGCTCACCTTTGAAGCCAGGGGTCAATGAGCAGTTCTTC. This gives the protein CASSPLKPGVNEQFF.

The CDR3 DNA reads as TGTGCCAGCAGCTTAGGAGTTTATGCGTACGAGCAGTACTTC. The encoded protein is CASSLGVYAYEQYF. V gene TRBV7-9 combines with J gene TRBJ2-7; no clear D. V was cut by 1 base and J by 4 bases, with 11 bases left in between. CDR1 is SEHNR and CDR2 is FQNEAQ in the germline V gene (reference sequence). This CDR3 comprises 14 residues.

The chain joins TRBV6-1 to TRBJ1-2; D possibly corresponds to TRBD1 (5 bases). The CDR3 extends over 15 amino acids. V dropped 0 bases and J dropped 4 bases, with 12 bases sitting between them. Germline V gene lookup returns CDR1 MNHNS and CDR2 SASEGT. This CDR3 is CASSEALPGGYGYTF. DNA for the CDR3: TGTGCCAGCAGTGAAGCGCTTCCGGGGGGCTATGGCTACACCTTC.

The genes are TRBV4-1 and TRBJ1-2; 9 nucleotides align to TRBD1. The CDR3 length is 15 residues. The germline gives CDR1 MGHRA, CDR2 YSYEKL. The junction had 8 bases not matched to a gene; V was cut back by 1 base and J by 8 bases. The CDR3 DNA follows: TGCGCCAGCAGCCAAGCCGGGACAGGGACGGGAGGCTACACCTTC. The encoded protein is CASSQAGTGTGGYTF.

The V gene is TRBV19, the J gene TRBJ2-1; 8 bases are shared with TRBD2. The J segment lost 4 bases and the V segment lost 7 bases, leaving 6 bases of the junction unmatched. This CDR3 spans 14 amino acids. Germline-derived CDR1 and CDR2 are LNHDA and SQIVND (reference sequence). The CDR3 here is CASKRGGPYNEQFF. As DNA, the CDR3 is TGTGCCAGTAAACGGGGGGGCCCTTACAATGAGCAGTTCTTC.

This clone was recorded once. The CDR3 DNA is TGTGCCAGCAGCTTTTTGGCGGGGGCTTACAATGAGCAGTTCTTC. Amino acid sequence: CASSFLAGAYNEQFF. The genes are TRBV5-6 and TRBJ2-1, with D possibly being TRBD2 (7 bases). Per the germline V gene, CDR1 is SGHDT and CDR2 is YYEEEE. V gave up 2 bases and J gave up 4 bases, with 13 bases separating them. This CDR3 region has 15 residues.

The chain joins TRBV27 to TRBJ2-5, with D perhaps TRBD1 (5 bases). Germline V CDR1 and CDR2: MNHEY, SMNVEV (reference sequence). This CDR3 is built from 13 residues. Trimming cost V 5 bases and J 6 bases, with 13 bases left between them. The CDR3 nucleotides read TGTGCCAGCAGTATCACAGGTACCAAGACCCAGTACTTC. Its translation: CASSITGTKTQYF.

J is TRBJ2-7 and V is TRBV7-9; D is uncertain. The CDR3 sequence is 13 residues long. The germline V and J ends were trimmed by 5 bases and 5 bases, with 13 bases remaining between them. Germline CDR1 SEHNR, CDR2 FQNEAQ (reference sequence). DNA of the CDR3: TGTGCCAGCAGCCTGAATCGCCGGGACGAGCAGTACTTC. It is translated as CASSLNRRDEQYF.

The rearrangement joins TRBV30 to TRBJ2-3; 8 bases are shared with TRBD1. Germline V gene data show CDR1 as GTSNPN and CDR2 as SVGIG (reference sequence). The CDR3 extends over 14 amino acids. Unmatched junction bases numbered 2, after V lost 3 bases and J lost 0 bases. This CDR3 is CAWRNRGSTDTQYF. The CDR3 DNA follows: TGTGCCTGGAGGAACAGGGGGAGCACAGATACGCAGTATTTT.

As DNA, the CDR3 is TGTGCCAGTAGTGAATCAGAGGATCAGCCCCAGCATTTT. Encoded protein: CASSESEDQPQHF. V usage is TRBV19 and J usage is TRBJ1-5; D ambiguous. The CDR3 sequence is 13 residues long. Germline V gives CDR1 LNHDA, CDR2 SQIVND (reference sequence). Trimming cost V 5 bases and J 5 bases, with 10 bases left between them.

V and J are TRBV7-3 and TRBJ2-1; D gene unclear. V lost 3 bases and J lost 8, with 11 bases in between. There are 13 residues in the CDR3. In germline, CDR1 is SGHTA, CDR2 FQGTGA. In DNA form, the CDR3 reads TGTGCCAGCAGCTTGCAGGCAACGGATGAGCAGTTCTTC. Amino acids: CASSLQATDEQFF.

The CDR3 DNA follows: TGTGCCACCAGCAGAGAACTGGGGACAGGGGGCGGCGGTGAAAAACTGTTTTTT. It encodes CATSRELGTGGGGEKLFF. The chain joins TRBV15 to TRBJ1-4; the match to TRBD1 covers 12 bases. Germline V gene lookup returns CDR1 LNHNV and CDR2 YYDKDF (reference sequence). CDR3 length equals 18 residues. The V and J ends lost 0 bases and 7 bases, in that order; junction bases with no gene match: 9.

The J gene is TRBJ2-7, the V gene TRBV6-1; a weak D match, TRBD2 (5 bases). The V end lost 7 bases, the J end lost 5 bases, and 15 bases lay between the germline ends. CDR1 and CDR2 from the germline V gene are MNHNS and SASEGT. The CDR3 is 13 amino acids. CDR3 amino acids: CASIDWWGDEQYF. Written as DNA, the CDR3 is TGTGCCAGCATTGACTGGTGGGGAGACGAGCAGTACTTC.

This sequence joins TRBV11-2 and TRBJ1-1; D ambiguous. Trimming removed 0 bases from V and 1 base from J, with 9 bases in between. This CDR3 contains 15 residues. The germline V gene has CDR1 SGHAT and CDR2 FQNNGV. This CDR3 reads CASSLDLAGNTEAFF. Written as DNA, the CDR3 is TGTGCCAGCAGCTTAGATCTAGCGGGGAACACTGAAGCTTTCTTT. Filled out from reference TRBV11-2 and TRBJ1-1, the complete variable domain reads EAGVAQSPRYKIIEKRQSVAFWCNPISGHATLYWYQQILGQGPKLLIQFQNNGVVDDSQLPKDRFSAERLKGVDSTLKIQPAKLEDSAVYLCASSLDLAGNTEAFFGQGTRLTVV.

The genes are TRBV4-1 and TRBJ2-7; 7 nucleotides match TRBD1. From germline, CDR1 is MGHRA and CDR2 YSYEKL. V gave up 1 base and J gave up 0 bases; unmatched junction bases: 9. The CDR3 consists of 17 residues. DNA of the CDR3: TGCGCCAGCAGCCAAGTTCTTGGACAGGTTCACTCCTACGAGCAGTACTTC. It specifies CASSQVLGQVHSYEQYF.

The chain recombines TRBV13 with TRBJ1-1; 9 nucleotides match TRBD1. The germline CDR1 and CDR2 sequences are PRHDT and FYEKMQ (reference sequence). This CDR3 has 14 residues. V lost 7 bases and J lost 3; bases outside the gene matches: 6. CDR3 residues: CASTLGQGHTEAFF. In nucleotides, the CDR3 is TGTGCCAGCACCTTGGGACAGGGTCACACTGAAGCTTTCTTT. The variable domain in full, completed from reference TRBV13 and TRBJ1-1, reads AAGVIQSPRHLIKEKRETATLKCYPIPRHDTVYWYQQGPGQDPQFLISFYEKMQSDKGSIPDRFSAQQFSDYHSELNMSSLELGDSALYFCASTLGQGHTEAFFGQGTRLTVV.

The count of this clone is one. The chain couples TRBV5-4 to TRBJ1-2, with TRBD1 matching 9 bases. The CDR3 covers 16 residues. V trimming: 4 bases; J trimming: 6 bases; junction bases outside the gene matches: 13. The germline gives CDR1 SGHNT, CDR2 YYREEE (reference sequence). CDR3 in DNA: TGTGCCAGCAGCCGAGTCCCGACAGGGGGGTTAGATGGCTACACCTTC. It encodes CASSRVPTGGLDGYTF.

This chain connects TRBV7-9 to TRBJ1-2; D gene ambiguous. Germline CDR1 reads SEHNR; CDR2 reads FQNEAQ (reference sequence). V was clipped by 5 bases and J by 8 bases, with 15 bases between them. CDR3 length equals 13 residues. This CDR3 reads CASSPRGREGYTF. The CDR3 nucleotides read TGTGCCAGCAGCCCTCGTGGGCGAGAAGGCTACACCTTC.

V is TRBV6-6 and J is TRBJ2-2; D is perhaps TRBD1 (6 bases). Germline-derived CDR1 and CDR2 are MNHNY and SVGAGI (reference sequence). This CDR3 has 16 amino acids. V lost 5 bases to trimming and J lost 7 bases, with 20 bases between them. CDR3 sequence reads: CASSQTTGRNGGELFF. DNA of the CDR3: TGTGCCAGCAGTCAAACGACAGGTCGAAACGGCGGGGAGCTGTTTTTT.

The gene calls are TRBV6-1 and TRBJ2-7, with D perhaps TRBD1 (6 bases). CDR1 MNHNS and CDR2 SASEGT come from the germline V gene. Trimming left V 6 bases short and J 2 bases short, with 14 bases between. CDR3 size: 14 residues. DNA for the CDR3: TGTGCCAGCAGGTCGACAGGTTTTCCCTACGAGCAGTACTTC. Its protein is CASRSTGFPYEQYF.

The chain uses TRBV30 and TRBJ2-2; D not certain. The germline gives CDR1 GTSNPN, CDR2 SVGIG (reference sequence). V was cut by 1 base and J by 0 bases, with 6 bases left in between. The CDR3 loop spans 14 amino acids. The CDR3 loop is CAWSASANTGELFF. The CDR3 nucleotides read TGTGCCTGGAGTGCCAGCGCGAACACCGGGGAGCTGTTTTTT.

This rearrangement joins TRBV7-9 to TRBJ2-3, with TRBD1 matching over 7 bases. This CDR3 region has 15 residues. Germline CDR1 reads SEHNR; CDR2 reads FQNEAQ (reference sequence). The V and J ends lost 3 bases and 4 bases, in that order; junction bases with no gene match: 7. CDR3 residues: CASSFDWQGADTQYF. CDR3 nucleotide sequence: TGTGCCAGCAGCTTCGACTGGCAGGGGGCAGATACGCAGTATTTT.

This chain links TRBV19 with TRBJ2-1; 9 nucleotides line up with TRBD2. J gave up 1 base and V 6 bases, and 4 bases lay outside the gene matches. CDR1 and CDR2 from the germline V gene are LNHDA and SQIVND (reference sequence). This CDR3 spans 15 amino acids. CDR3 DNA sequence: TGTGCCAGTAGGGTAGCGGGAGTATCCTACAATGAGCAGTTCTTC. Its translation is CASRVAGVSYNEQFF.

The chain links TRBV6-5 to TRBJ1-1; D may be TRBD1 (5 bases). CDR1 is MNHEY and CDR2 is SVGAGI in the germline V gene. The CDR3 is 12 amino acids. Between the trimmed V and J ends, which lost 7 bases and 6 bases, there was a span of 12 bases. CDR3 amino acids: CASTSDTPEAFF. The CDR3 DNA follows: TGTGCCAGCACCTCGGACACCCCTGAAGCTTTCTTT.

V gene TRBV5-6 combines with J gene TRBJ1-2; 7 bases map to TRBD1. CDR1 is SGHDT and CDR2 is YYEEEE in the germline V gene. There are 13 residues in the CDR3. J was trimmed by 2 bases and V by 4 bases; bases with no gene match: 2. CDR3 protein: CASSPTGNYGYTF. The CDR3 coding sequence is TGTGCCAGCAGCCCGACAGGGAACTATGGCTACACCTTC. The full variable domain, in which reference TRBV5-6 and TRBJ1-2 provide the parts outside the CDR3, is DAGVTQSPTHLIKTRGQQVTLRCSPKSGHDTVSWYQQALGQGPQFIFQYYEEEERQRGNFPDRFSGHQFPNYSSELNVNALLLGDSALYLCASSPTGNYGYTFGSGTRLTVV.

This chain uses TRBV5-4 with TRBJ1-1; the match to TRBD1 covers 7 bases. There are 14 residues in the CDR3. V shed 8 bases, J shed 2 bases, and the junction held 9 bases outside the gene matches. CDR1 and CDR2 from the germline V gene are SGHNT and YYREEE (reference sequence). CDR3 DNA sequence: TGTGCCAGTACCGGACAGGAACTTAACACTGAAGCTTTCTTT. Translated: CASTGQELNTEAFF.

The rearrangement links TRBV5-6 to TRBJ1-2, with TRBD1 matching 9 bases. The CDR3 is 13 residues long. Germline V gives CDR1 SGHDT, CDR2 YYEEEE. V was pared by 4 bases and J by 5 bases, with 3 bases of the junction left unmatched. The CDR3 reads CASSTGGPYGYTF. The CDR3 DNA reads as TGTGCCAGCAGCACAGGGGGCCCGTATGGCTACACCTTC.

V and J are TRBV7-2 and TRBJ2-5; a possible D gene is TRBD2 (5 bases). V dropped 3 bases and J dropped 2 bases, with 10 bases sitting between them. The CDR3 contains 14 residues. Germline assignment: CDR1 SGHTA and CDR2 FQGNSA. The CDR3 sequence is CASSFRTHQETQYF. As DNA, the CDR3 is TGTGCCAGCAGCTTTCGGACTCATCAAGAGACCCAGTACTTC.